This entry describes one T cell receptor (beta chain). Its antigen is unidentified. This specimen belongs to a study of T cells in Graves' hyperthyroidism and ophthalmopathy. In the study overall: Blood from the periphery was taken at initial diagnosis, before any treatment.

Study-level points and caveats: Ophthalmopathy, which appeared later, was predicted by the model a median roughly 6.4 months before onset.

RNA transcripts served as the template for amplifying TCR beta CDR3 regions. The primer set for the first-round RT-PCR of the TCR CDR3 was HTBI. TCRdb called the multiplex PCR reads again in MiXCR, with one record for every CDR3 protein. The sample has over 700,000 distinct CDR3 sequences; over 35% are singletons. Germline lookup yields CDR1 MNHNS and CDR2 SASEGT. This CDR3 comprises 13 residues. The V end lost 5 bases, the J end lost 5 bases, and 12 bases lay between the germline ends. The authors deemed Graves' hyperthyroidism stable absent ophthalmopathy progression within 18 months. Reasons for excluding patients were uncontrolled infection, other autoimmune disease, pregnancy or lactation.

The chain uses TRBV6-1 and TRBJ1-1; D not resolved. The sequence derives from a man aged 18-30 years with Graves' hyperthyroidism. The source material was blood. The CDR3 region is CASSSSPRTEAFF. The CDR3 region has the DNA TGTGCCAGCAGTTCAAGTCCGAGGACTGAAGCTTTCTTT.